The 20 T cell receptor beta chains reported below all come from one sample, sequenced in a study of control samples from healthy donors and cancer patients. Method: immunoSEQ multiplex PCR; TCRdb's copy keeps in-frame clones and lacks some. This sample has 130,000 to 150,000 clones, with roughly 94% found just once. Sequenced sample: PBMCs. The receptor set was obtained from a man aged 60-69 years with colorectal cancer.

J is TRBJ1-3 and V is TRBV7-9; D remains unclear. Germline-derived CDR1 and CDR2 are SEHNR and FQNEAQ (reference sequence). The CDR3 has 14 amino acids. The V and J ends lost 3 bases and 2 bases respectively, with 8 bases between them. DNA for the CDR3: TGTGCCAGCAGCTTGTTGGTGGCTGGAAACACCATATATTTT. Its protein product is CASSLLVAGNTIYF.

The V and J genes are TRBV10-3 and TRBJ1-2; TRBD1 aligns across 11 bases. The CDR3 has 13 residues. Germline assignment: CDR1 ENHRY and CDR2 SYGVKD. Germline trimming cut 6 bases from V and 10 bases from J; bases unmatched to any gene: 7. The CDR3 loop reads CAISGQGARIYTF. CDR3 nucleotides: TGTGCCATCAGCGGACAGGGGGCGCGGATCTACACCTTC.

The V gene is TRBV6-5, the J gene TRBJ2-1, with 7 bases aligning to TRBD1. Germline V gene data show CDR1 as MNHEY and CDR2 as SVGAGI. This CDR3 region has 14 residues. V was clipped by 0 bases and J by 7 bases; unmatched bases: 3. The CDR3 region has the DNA TGTGCCAGCAGTTACTCACAGGGGTGGAATGAGCAGTTCTTC. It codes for CASSYSQGWNEQFF.

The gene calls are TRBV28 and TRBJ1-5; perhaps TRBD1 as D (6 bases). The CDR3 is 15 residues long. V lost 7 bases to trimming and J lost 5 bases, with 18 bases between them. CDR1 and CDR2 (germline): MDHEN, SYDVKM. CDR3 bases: TGTGCCAGCAAACCCGGGACAACCCCCGATCAGCCCCAGCATTTT. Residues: CASKPGTTPDQPQHF. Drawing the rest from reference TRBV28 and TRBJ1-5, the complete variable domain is DVKVTQSSRYLVKRTGEKVFLECVQDMDHENMFWYRQDPGLGLRLIYFSYDVKMKEKGDIPEGYSVSREKKERFSLILESASTNQTSMYLCASKPGTTPDQPQHFGDGTRLSIL.

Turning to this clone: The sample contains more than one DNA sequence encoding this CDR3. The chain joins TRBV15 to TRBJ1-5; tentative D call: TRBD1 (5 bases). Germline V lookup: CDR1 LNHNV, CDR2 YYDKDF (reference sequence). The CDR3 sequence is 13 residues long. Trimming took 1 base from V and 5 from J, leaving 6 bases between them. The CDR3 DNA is TGTGCCACCAGCAGAGTAGGGGATCAGCCCCAGCATTTT. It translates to CATSRVGDQPQHF.

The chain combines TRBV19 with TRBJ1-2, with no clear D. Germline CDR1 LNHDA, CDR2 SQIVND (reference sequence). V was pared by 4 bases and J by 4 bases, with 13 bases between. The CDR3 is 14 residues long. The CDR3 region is CASSTNGVPYGYTF. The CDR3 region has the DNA TGTGCCAGTAGTACGAACGGGGTTCCCTATGGCTACACCTTC.

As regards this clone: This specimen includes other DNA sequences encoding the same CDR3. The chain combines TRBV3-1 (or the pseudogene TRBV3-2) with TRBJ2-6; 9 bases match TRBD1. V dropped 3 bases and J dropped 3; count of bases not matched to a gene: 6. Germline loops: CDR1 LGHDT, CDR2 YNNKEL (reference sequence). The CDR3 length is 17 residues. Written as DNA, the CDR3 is TGTGCCAGCAGCCAGGAACAGGGGGCGAGTGGGGCCAACGTCCTGACTTTC. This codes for CASSQEQGASGANVLTF.

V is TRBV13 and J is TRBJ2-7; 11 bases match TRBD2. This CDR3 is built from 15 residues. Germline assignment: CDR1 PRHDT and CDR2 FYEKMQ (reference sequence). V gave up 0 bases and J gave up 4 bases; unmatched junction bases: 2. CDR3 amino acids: CASSLGSGGDYEQYF. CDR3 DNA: TGTGCCAGCAGCTTAGGTAGCGGGGGGGATTACGAGCAGTACTTC.

The CDR3 is CASSQDLGQGKHYGYTF. As DNA, the CDR3 is TGCGCCAGCAGCCAAGATCTGGGACAGGGGAAGCACTATGGCTACACCTTC. The V call is TRBV4-1, the J call TRBJ1-2, with 10 bases lining up with TRBD1. CDR3 size: 17 residues. V was pared by 0 bases and J by 3 bases, with 7 bases of the junction left unmatched. Germline loops: CDR1 MGHRA, CDR2 YSYEKL.

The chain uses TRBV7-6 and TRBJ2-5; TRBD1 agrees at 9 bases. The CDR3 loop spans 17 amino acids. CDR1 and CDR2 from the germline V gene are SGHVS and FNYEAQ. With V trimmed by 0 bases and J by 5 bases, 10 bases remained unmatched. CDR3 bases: TGTGCCAGCAGCTTAGCATCGGCGGGACAGGGTACCGAGACCCAGTACTTC. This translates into CASSLASAGQGTETQYF.

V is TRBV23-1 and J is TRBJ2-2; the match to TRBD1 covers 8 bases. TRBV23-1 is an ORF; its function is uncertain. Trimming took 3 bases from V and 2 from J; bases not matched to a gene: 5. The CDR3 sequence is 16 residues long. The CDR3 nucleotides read TGCGCCAGCAGTCATCAAGGACAGGGAAACACCGGGGAGCTGTTTTTT. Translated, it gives CASSHQGQGNTGELFF.

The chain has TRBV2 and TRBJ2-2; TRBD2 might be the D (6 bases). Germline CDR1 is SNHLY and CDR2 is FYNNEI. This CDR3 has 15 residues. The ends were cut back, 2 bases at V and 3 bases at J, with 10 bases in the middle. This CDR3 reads CASSERDSYTGELFF. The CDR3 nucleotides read TGTGCCAGCAGTGAACGGGACTCATACACCGGGGAGCTGTTTTTT.

The CDR3 DNA is TGTGCCAGCAGCTTAGAATCCAGGTACACAGATACGCAGTATTTT. This translates into CASSLESRYTDTQYF. This chain joins TRBV7-9 and TRBJ2-3; D unclear. Trimming removed 1 base from V and 2 bases from J, with 10 bases in between. The germline V gene encodes CDR1 SEHNR and CDR2 FQNEAQ (reference sequence). The CDR3 is made up of 15 amino acids.

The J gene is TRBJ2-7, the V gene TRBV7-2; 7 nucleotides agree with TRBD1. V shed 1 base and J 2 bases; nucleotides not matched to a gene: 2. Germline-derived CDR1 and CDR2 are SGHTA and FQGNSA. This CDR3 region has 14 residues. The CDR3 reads CASSLDRGPYEQYF. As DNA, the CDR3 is TGTGCCAGCAGCTTAGACAGGGGCCCCTACGAGCAGTACTTC.

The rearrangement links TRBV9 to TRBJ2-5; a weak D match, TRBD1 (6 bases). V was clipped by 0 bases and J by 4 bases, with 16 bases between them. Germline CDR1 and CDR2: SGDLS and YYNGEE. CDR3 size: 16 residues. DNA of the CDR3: TGTGCCAGCAGCGTAGATGAAGGGGAAGGGGGAGAGACCCAGTACTTC. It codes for CASSVDEGEGGETQYF.

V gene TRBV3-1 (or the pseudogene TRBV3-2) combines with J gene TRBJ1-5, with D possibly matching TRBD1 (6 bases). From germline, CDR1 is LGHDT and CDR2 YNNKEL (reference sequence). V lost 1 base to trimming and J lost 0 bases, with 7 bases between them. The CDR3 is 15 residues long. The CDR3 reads CASSQGTDSNQPQHF. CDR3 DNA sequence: TGTGCCAGCAGCCAAGGGACAGATAGCAATCAGCCCCAGCATTTT.

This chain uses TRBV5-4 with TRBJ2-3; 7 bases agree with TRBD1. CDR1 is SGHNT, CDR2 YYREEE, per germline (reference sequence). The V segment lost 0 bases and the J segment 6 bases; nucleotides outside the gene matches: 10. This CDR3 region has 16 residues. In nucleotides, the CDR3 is TGTGCCAGCAGCTTGGCTGGTTCAGGGGGAAGGGATACGCAGTATTTT. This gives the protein CASSLAGSGGRDTQYF.

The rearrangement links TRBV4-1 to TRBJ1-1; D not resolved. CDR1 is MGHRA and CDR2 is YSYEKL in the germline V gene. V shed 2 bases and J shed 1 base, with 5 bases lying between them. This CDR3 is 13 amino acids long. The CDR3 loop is CASSQRENTEAFF. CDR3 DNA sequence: TGCGCCAGCAGCCAAAGGGAGAACACTGAAGCTTTCTTT.

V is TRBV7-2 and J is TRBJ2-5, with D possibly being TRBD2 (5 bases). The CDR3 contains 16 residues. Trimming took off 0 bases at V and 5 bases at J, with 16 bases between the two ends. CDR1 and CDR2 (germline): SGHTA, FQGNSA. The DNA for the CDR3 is TGTGCCAGCAGCTTAGCTTTTGGCGGGCCCGGGGAGACCCAGTACTTC. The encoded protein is CASSLAFGGPGETQYF. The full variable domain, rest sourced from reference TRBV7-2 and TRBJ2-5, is GAGVSQSPSNKVTEKGKDVELRCDPISGHTALYWYRQSLGQGLEFLIYFQGNSAPDKSGLPSDRFSAERTGGSVSTLTIQRTQQEDSAVYLCASSLAFGGPGETQYFGPGTRLLVL.

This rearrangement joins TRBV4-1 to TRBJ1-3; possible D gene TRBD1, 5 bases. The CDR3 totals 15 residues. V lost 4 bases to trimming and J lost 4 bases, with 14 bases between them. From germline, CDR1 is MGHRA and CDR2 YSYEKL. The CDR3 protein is CASSPPGKSGNTIYF. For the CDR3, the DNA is TGCGCCAGCAGCCCACCAGGGAAATCAGGAAACACCATATATTTT.